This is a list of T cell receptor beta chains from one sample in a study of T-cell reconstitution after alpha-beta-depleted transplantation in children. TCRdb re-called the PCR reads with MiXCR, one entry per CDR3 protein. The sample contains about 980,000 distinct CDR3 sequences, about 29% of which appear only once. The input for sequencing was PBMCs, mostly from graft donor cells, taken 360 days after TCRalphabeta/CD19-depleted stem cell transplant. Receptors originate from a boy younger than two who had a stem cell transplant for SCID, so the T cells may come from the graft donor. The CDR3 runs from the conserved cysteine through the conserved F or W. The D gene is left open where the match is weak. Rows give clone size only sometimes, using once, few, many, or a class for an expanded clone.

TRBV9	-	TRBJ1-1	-	CASSGYRDTTTEAFF	TGTGCCAGCAGCGGATACAGGGACACTACCACTGAAGCTTTCTTT
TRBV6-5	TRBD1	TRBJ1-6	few	CASSNRDRTRPLHF	TGTGCCAGCAGTAACCGGGACAGGACGAGACCCCTCCACTTT
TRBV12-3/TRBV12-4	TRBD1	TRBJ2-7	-	CASSLETGITYEQYF	TGTGCCAGCAGTCTCGAGACAGGGATCACCTACGAGCAGTACTTC
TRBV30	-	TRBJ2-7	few	CAWMRDGTYEQYF	TGTGCCTGGATGAGGGACGGGACCTACGAGCAGTACTTC
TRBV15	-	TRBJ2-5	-	CATRDREIQETQYF	TGTGCCACCCGGGACCGAGAAATCCAAGAGACCCAGTACTTC
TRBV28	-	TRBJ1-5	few	CATQVVRRQPQHF	TGTGCCACCCAGGTTGTTAGGCGCCAGCCCCAGCATTTT
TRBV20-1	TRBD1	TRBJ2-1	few	CSARAYRGGNNEQFF	TGCAGTGCTAGAGCCTACAGGGGTGGCAACAATGAGCAGTTCTTC
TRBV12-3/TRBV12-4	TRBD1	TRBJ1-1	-	CASSDRGWYTEAFF	TGTGCCAGCAGTGACAGGGGGTGGTACACTGAAGCTTTCTTT
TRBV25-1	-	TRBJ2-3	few	CASSPRGTSAQYF	TGTGCCAGCAGTCCCAGGGGAACTAGTGCGCAGTATTTT
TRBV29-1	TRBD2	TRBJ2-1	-	CSVKAGLAGGRRWNEQFF	TGCAGCGTGAAGGCCGGACTAGCGGGGGGGCGCCGGTGGAATGAGCAGTTCTTC
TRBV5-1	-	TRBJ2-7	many	CASSVDRSSYEQYF	TGCGCCAGCAGCGTCGATCGTAGCTCCTACGAGCAGTACTTC
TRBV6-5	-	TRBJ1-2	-	CASSFLGGLYGGYTF	TGTGCCAGCAGTTTCCTGGGGGGGCTGTATGGTGGCTACACCTTC
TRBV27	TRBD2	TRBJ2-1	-	CASSGGGPSSYNEQFF	TGTGCCAGCAGTGGCGGGGGGCCCAGCTCCTACAATGAGCAGTTCTTC
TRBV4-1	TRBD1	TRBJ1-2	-	CASSQGPFFTGGEGYTF	TGCGCCAGCAGCCAAGGCCCCTTTTTTACAGGGGGGGAAGGCTACACCTTC
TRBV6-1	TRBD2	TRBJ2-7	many	CASSQGLVSEQYF	TGTGCCAGCAGTCAGGGACTAGTAAGCGAGCAGTACTTC
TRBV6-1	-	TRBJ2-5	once	CASTAQTTPQETQYF	TGTGCCAGCACCGCCCAGACTACACCCCAAGAGACCCAGTACTTC
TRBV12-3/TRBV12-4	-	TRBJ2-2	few	CASSGLLNTGELFF	TGTGCCAGCTCGGGACTCCTAAACACCGGGGAGCTGTTTTTT
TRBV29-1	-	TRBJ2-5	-	CSVNKTPETQYF	TGCAGCGTCAACAAGACCCCGGAGACCCAGTACTTC
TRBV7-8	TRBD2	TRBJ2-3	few	CASSLVWGGADTQYF	TGTGCCAGCAGCTTAGTTTGGGGGGGGGCAGATACGCAGTATTTT
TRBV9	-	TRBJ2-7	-	CASSVAPGRPSYEQYF	TGTGCCAGCAGCGTAGCCCCGGGACGCCCGTCCTACGAGCAGTACTTC
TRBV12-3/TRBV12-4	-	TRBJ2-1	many	CASSLSSGEQFF	TGTGCCAGCAGTTTAAGCAGTGGTGAGCAGTTCTTC
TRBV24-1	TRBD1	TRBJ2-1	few	CATSDRQGKRYNEQFF	TGTGCCACCAGTGATCGACAGGGTAAGAGGTACAATGAGCAGTTCTTC
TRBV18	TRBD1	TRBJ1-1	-	CASSRQGPMNTEAFF	TGTGCCAGCTCCCGACAGGGACCCATGAACACTGAAGCTTTCTTT
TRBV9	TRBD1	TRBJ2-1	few	CASSVGIGTGLNNEQFF	TGTGCCAGCAGCGTAGGAATAGGGACAGGGTTGAACAATGAGCAGTTCTTC
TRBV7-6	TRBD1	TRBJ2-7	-	CASSLGTGDGDEQYF	TGTGCCAGCAGCTTAGGGACAGGGGACGGAGACGAGCAGTACTTC
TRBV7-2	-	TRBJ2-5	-	CASSLGFGGWETQYF	TGTGCCAGCAGCTTAGGGTTTGGGGGGTGGGAGACCCAGTACTTC
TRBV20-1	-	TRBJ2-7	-	CSAETGVYEQYF	TGCAGTGCTGAGACCGGAGTCTACGAGCAGTACTTC
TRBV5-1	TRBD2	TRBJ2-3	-	CASSDSLLAITPDTQYF	TGCGCCAGCAGCGACAGTTTACTAGCGATTACCCCAGATACGCAGTATTTT
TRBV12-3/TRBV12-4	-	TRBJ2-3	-	CASRARPPWTDTQYF	TGTGCCAGCAGGGCGCGACCTCCCTGGACAGATACGCAGTATTTT
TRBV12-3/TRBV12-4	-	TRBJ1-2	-	CASSLGQSGLRGYTF	TGTGCCAGCAGTTTAGGGCAGTCCGGGCTTAGAGGCTACACCTTC
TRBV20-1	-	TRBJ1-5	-	CSARGGGPLNQPQHF	TGCAGTGCTAGAGGGGGGGGCCCCCTCAATCAGCCCCAGCATTTT
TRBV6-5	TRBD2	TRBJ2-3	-	CASSYSGRGVQDTQYF	TGTGCCAGCAGTTACTCCGGGCGGGGGGTTCAGGATACGCAGTATTTT
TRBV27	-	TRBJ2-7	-	CASSFLTSRGEQYF	TGTGCCAGCAGTTTCCTCACCTCCCGCGGGGAGCAGTACTTC
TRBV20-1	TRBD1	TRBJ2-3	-	CSARAPGQVFTDTQYF	TGCAGTGCTAGAGCCCCCGGACAGGTCTTCACAGATACGCAGTATTTT
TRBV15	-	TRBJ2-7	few	CATSRVPGEIEQYF	TGTGCCACCAGCAGAGTGCCAGGGGAGATCGAGCAGTACTTC
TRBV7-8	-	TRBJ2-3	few	CASSLEWGLPFGTQYF	TGTGCCAGCAGCTTAGAGTGGGGCCTGCCGTTTGGTACGCAGTATTTT
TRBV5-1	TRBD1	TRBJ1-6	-	CASSFITGTDYSPLHF	TGCGCCAGCAGCTTCATCACCGGGACAGACTATTCACCCCTCCACTTT
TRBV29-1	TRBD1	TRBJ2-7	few	CSAGTGQGAYEQYF	TGCAGCGCGGGGACAGGACAGGGGGCTTACGAGCAGTACTTC
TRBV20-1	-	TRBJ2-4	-	CSASSRGGNIQYF	TGCAGTGCTAGCAGCAGGGGGGGAAACATTCAGTACTTC
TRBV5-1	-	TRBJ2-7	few	CASSPGQTPRVGGEQYF	TGCGCCAGCAGCCCTGGACAGACCCCCCGGGTCGGGGGCGAGCAGTACTTC
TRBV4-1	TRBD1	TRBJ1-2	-	CASSQHGTGRGGYTF	TGCGCCAGCAGCCAGCACGGGACAGGGCGAGGTGGCTACACCTTC
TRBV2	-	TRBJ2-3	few	CASSALLARSTDTQYF	TGTGCCAGCAGCGCGCTACTAGCAAGGAGCACAGATACGCAGTATTTT
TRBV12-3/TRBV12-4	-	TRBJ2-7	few	CASSRQDYYEQYF	TGTGCCAGCAGCCGACAGGATTACTACGAGCAGTACTTC
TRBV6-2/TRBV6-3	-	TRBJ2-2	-	CASSEPPKAGELFF	TGTGCCAGCAGCGAACCCCCAAAGGCCGGGGAGCTGTTTTTT
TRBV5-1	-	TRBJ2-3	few	CASRFQTEVTDTQYF	TGCGCCAGCAGATTCCAGACAGAGGTAACAGATACGCAGTATTTT
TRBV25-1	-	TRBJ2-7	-	CASSRQVPYEQYF	TGTGCCAGCAGTCGACAGGTACCCTACGAGCAGTACTTC